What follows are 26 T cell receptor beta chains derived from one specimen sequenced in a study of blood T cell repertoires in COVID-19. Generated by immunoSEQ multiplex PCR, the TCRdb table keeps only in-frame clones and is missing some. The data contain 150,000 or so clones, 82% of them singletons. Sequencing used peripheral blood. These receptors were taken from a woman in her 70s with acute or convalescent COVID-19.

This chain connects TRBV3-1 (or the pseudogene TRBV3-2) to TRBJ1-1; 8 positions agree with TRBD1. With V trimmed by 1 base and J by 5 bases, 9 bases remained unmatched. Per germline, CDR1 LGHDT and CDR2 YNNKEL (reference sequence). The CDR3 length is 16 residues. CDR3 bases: TGTGCCAGCAGCCAAGTCAGGGGGCTAGAGGGGACTGAAGCTTTCTTT. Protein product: CASSQVRGLEGTEAFF.

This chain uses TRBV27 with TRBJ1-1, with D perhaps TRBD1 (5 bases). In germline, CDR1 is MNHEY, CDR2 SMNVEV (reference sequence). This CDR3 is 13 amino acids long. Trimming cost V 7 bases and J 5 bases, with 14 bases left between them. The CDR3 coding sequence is TGTGCCAGCACTCATACCGGGGGGACTGAAGCTTTCTTT. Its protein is CASTHTGGTEAFF.

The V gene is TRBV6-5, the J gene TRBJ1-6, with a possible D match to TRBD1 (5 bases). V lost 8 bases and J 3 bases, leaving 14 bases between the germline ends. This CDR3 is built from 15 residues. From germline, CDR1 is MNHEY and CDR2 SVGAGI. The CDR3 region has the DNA TGTGCCAGCGGCCGCAGGGTGAACTATAATTCACCCCTCCACTTT. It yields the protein CASGRRVNYNSPLHF.

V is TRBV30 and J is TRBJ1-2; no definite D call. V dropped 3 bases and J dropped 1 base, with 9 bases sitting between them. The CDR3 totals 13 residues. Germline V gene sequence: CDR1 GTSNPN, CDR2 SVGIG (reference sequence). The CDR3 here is CAWSNGFNYGYTF. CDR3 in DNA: TGTGCCTGGAGCAACGGGTTTAACTATGGCTACACCTTC.

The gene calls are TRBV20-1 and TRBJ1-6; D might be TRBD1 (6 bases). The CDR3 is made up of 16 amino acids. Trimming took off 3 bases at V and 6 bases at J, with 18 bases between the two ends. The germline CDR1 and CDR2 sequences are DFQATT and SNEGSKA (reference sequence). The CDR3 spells CSASRWGHSTNSPLHF. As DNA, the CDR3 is TGCAGTGCTAGTAGGTGGGGACACTCAACTAATTCACCCCTCCACTTT.

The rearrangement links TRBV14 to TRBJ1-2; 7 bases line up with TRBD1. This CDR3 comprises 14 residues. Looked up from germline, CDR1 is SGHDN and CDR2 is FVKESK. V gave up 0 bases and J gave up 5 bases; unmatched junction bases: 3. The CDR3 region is CASSQDRDRYGYTF. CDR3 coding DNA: TGTGCCAGCAGCCAAGATCGGGACAGATATGGCTACACCTTC. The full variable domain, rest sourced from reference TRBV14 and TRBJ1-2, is EAGVTQFPSHSVIEKGQTVTLRCDPISGHDNLYWYRRVMGKEIKFLLHFVKESKQDESGMPNNRFLAERTGGTYSTLKVQPAELEDSGVYFCASSQDRDRYGYTFGSGTRLTVV.

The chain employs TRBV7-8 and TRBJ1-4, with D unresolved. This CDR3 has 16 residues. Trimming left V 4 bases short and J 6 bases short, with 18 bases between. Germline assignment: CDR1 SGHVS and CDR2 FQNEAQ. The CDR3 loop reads CASSSFPGSRHEKLFF. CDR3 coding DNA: TGTGCCAGCAGCTCGTTCCCCGGGTCAAGGCATGAAAAACTGTTTTTT.

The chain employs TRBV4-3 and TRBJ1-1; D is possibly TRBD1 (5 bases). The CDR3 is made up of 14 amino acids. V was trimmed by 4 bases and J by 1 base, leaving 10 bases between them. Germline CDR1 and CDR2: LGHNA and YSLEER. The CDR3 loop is CASSLTTGNTEAFF. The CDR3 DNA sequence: TGCGCCAGCAGCCTTACTACAGGGAACACTGAAGCTTTCTTT.

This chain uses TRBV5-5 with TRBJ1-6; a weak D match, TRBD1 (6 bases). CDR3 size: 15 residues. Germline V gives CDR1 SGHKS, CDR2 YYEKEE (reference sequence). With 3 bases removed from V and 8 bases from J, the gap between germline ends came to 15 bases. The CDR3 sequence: CASSSRQVGDSPLHF. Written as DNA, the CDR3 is TGTGCCAGCAGCTCGAGACAGGTAGGGGATTCACCCCTCCACTTT. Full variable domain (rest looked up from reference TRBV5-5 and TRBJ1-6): DAGVTQSPTHLIKTRGQQVTLRCSPISGHKSVSWYQQVLGQGPQFIFQYYEKEERGRGNFPDRFSARQFPNYSSELNVNALLLGDSALYLCASSSRQVGDSPLHFGNGTRLTVT.

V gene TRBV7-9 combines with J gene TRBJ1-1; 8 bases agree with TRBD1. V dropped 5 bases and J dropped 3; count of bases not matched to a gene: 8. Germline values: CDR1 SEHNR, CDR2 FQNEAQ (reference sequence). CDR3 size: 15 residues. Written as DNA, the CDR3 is TGTGCCAGCAGCCCCCCAGGGGGCGCGGACACTGAAGCTTTCTTT. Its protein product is CASSPPGGADTEAFF.

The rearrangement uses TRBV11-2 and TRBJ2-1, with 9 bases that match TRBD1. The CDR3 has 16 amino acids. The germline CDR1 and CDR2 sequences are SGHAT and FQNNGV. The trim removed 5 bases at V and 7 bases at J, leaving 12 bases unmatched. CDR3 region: CASSPLPGQGLNEQFF. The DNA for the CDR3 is TGTGCCAGCAGCCCATTACCGGGACAGGGTCTGAATGAGCAGTTCTTC.

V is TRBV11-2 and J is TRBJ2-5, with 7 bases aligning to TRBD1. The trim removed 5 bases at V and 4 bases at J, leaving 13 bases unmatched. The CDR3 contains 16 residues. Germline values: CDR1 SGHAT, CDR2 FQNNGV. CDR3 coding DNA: TGTGCCAGCAGCGACACCCGGGACAGAATTTTAGAGACCCAGTACTTC. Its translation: CASSDTRDRILETQYF.

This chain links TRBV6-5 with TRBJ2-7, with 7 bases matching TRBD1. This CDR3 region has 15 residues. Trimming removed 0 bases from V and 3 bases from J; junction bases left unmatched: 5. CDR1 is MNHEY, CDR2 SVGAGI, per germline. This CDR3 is CASSYSVAGGYEQYF. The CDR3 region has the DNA TGTGCCAGCAGTTACTCCGTCGCAGGGGGCTACGAGCAGTACTTC.

The chain's CDR3 is CASSLEAADTQYF. CDR3 nucleotide sequence: TGCGCCAGCAGCTTGGAAGCGGCAGATACGCAGTATTTT. This chain links TRBV5-1 with TRBJ2-3; D possibly corresponds to TRBD2 (5 bases). Germline CDR1 SGHRS, CDR2 YFSETQ. This CDR3 is 13 amino acids long. V was pared by 0 bases and J by 4 bases, with 6 bases between. Together with reference TRBV5-1 and TRBJ2-3, the CDR3 gives the full variable domain: KAGVTQTPRYLIKTRGQQVTLSCSPISGHRSVSWYQQTPGQGLQFLFEYFSETQRNKGNFPGRFSGRQFSNSRSEMNVSTLELGDSALYLCASSLEAADTQYFGPGTRLTVL.

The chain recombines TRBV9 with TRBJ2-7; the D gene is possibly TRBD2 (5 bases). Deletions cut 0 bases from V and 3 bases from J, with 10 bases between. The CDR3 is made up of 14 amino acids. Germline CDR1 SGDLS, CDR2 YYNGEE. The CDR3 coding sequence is TGTGCCAGCAGCGTAGATCCGGGATTCTACGAGCAGTACTTC. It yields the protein CASSVDPGFYEQYF. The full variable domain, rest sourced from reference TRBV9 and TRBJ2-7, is DSGVTQTPKHLITATGQRVTLRCSPRSGDLSVYWYQQSLDQGLQFLIQYYNGEERAKGNILERFSAQQFPDLHSELNLSSLELGDSALYFCASSVDPGFYEQYFGPGTRLTVT.

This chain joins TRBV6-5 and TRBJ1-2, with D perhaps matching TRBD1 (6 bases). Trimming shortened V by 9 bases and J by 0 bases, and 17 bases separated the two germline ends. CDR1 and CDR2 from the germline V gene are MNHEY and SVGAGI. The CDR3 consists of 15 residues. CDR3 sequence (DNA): TGTGCCAGTAGGGGGGGCAGCGACTCTAACTATGGCTACACCTTC. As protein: CASRGGSDSNYGYTF.

This CDR3 is CASTDRAKNIQYF. The CDR3 coding sequence is TGTGCCAGCACGGACAGAGCCAAAAACATTCAGTACTTC. The chain uses TRBV7-9 and TRBJ2-4, with D perhaps matching TRBD1 (6 bases). Germline V gene data show CDR1 as SEHNR and CDR2 as FQNEAQ (reference sequence). The CDR3 loop spans 13 amino acids. V was clipped by 7 bases and J by 0 bases, with 7 bases between them. Complete variable domain (other parts from reference TRBV7-9 and TRBJ2-4): DTGVSQNPRHKITKRGQNVTFRCDPISEHNRLYWYRQTLGQGPEFLTYFQNEAQLEKSRLLSDRFSAERPKGSFSTLEIQRTEQGDSAMYLCASTDRAKNIQYFGAGTRLSVL.

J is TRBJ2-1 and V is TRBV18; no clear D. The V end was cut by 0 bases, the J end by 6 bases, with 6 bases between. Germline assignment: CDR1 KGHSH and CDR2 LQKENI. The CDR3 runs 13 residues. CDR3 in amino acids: CASSPPLGNEQFF. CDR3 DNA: TGTGCCAGCTCACCACCTCTAGGCAATGAGCAGTTCTTC. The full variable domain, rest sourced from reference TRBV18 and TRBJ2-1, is NAGVMQNPRHLVRRRGQEARLRCSPMKGHSHVYWYRQLPEEGLKFMVYLQKENIIDESGMPKERFSAEFPKEGPSILRIQQVVRGDSAAYFCASSPPLGNEQFFGPGTRLTVL.

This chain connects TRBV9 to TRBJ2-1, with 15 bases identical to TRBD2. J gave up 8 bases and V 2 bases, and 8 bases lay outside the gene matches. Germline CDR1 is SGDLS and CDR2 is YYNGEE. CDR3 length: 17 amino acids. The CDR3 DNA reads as TGTGCCAGCAGCGTCCTAGGACTAGCGGGAGGGGTCGATGAGCAGTTCTTC. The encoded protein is CASSVLGLAGGVDEQFF. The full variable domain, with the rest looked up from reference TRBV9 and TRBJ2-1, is DSGVTQTPKHLITATGQRVTLRCSPRSGDLSVYWYQQSLDQGLQFLIQYYNGEERAKGNILERFSAQQFPDLHSELNLSSLELGDSALYFCASSVLGLAGGVDEQFFGPGTRLTVL.

The CDR3, as DNA: TGTGCCAGCAGTGACGAACGGTGCCAGTACTTC. Translated, it gives CASSDERCQYF. This chain uses TRBV6-4 with TRBJ2-7; D is unresolved. The CDR3 is 11 residues long. Between the trimmed V and J ends, which lost 2 bases and 10 bases, there was a span of 9 bases. Germline assignment: CDR1 MRHNA and CDR2 SNTAGT.

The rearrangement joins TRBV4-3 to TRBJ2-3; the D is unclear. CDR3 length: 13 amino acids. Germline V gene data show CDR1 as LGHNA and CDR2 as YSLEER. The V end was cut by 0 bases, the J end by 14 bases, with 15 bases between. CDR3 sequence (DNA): TGCGCCAGCAGCCAAGAGGAGCGAGGTTATCCGTATTTT. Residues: CASSQEERGYPYF.

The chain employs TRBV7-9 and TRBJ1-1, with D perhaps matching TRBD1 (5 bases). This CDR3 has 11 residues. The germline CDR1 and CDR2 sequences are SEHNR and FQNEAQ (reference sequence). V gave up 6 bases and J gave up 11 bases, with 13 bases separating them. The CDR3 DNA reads TGTGCCAGCAGGGGGCCCGGAGGGGCTTTCTTT. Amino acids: CASRGPGGAFF.

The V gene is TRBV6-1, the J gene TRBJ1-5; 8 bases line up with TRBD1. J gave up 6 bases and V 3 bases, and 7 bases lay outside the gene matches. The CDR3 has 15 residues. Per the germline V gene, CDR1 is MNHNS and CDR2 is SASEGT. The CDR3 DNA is TGTGCCAGCAGTGAGCTTTCAGGGGGCTCTCAGCCCCAGCATTTT. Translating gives CASSELSGGSQPQHF.

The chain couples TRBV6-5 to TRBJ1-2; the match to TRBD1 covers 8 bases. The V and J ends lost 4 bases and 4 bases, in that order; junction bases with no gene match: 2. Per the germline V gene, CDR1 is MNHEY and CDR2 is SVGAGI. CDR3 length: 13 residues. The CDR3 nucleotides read TGTGCCAGCAGTTGGACAGGGACCTATGGCTACACCTTC. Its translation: CASSWTGTYGYTF.

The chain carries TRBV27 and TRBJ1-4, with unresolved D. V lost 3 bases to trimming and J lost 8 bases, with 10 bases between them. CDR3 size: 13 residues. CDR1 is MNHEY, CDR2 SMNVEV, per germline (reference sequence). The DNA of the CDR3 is TGTGCCAGCAGTTTTGTTAGAGGAGAAAAACTGTTTTTT. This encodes CASSFVRGEKLFF. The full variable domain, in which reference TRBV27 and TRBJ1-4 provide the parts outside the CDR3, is EAQVTQNPRYLITVTGKKLTVTCSQNMNHEYMSWYRQDPGLGLRQIYYSMNVEVTDKGDVPEGYKVSRKEKRNFPLILESPSPNQTSLYFCASSFVRGEKLFFGSGTQLSVL.

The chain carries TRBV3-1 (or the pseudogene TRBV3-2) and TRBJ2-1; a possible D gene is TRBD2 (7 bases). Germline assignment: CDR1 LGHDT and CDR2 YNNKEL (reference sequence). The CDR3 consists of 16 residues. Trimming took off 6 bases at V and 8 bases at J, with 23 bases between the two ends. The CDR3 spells CASSKKGGVGGDEQFF. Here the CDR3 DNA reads TGTGCCAGCAGTAAAAAGGGGGGGGTTGGTGGCGATGAGCAGTTCTTC.